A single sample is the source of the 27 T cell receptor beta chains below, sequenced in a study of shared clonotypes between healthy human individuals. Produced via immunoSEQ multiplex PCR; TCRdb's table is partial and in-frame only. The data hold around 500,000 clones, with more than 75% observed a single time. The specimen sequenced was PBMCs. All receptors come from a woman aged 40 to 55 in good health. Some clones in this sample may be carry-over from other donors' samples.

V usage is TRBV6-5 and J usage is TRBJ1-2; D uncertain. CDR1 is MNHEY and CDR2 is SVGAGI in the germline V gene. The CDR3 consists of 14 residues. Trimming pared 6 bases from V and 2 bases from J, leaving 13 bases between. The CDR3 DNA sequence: TGTGCCAGCAGCAAAGCGCAGACCAACTATGGCTACACCTTC. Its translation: CASSKAQTNYGYTF.

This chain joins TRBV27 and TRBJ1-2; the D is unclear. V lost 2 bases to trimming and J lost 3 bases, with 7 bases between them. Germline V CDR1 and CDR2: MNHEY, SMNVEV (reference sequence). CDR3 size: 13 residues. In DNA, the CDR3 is TGTGCCAGCAGTTTAAAGTTACACTATGGCTACACCTTC. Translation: CASSLKLHYGYTF.

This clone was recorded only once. CDR3 protein: CSVGGLEETQYF. As DNA, the CDR3 is TGCAGCGTTGGAGGCCTCGAAGAGACCCAGTACTTC. The chain links TRBV29-1 to TRBJ2-5; D unclear. The germline gives CDR1 SQVTM, CDR2 ANQGSEA. This CDR3 has 12 amino acids. Trimming removed 4 bases from V and 3 bases from J, with 9 bases in between.

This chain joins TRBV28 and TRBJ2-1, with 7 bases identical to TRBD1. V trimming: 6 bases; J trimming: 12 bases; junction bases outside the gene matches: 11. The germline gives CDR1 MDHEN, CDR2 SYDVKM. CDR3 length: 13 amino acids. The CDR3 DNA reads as TGTGCCAGCAGAGCTACAGGGGATCTGGCGCAGTTCTTC. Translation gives CASRATGDLAQFF.

This chain's CDR3 is CASSLAGLAGISGANVLTF. The CDR3 nucleotides read TGTGCCAGCAGCTTAGCGGGCCTAGCGGGGATCTCTGGGGCCAACGTCCTGACTTTC. The chain links TRBV7-2 to TRBJ2-6; the match to TRBD2 covers 9 bases. V shed 0 bases, J shed 0 bases, and the junction held 6 bases outside the gene matches. The germline V gene encodes CDR1 SGHTA and CDR2 FQGNSA. CDR3 size: 19 residues.

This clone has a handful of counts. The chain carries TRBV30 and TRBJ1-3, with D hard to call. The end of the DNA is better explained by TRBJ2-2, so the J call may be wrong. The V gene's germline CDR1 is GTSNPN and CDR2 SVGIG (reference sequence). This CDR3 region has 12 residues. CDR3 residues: CAWSVPVTELFF. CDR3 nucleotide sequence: TGTGCCTGGAGTGTACCGGTAACGGAGCTGTTTTTT.

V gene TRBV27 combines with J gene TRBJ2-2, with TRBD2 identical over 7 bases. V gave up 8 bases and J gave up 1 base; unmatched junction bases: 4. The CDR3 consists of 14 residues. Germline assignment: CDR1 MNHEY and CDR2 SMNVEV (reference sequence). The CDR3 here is CASGAGVNTGELFF. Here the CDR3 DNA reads TGTGCCAGCGGGGCGGGAGTGAACACCGGGGAGCTGTTTTTT.

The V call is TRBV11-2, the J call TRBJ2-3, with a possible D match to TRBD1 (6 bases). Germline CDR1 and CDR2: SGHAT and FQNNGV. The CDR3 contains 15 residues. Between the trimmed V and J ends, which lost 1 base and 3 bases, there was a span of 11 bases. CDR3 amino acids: CASSLVIDRTDTQYF. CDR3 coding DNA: TGTGCCAGCAGCTTAGTTATAGACAGGACAGATACGCAGTATTTT.

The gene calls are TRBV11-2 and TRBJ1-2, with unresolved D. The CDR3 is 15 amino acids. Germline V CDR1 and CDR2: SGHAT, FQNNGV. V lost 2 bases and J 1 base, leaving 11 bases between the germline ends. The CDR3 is CASSLSQRINYGYTF. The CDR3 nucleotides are TGTGCCAGCAGCTTAAGTCAGAGGATTAACTATGGCTACACCTTC.

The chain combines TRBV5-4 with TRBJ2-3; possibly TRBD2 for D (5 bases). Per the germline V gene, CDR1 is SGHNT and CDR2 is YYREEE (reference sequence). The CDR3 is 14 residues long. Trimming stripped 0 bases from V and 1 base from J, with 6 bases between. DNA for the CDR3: TGTGCCAGCAGCTTGGAAGCGGGCACAGATACGCAGTATTTT. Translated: CASSLEAGTDTQYF.

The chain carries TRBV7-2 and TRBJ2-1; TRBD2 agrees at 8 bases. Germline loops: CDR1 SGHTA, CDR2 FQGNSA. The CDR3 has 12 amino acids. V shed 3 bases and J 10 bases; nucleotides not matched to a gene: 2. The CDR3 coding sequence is TGTGCCAGCAGCTTTAGCGGGGCGGAGCAGTTCTTC. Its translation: CASSFSGAEQFF.

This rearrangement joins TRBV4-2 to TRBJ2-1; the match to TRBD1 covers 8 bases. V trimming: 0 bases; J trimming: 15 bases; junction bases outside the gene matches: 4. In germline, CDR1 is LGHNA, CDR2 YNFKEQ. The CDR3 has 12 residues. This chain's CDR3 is CASSQEDRVTFF. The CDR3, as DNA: TGTGCCAGCAGCCAAGAGGACAGGGTAACGTTCTTC.

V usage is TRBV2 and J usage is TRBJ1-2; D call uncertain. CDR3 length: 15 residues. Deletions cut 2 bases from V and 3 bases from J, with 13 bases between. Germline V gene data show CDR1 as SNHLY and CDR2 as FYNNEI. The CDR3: CASSEQVRADYGYTF. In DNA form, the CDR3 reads TGTGCCAGCAGTGAACAGGTCCGCGCGGACTATGGCTACACCTTC.

The CDR3 reads CASSSRQSTDTQYF. The CDR3 nucleotides are TGTGCCAGCAGCTCCCGACAGAGCACAGATACGCAGTATTTT. The chain couples TRBV11-3 to TRBJ2-3; D may be TRBD1 (5 bases). The V gene lost 4 bases and the J gene lost 0 bases, with 8 bases spanning the gap. The length of the CDR3 is 14 residues. Germline assignment: CDR1 SGHNT and CDR2 YENEEA.

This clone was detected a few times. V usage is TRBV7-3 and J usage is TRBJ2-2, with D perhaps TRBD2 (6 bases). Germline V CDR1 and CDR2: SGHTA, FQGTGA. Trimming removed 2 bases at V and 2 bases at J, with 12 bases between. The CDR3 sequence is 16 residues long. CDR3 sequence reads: CASSLPGTYNTGELFF. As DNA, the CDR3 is TGTGCCAGCAGCTTACCCGGGACTTACAACACCGGGGAGCTGTTTTTT.

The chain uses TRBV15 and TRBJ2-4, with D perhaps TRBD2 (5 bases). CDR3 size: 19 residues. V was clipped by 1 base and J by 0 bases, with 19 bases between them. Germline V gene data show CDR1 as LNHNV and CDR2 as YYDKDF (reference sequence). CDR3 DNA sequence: TGTGCCACCAGCAGAGGCCCCGTAAGCGGAACTCTAGCCAAAAACATTCAGTACTTC. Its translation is CATSRGPVSGTLAKNIQYF.

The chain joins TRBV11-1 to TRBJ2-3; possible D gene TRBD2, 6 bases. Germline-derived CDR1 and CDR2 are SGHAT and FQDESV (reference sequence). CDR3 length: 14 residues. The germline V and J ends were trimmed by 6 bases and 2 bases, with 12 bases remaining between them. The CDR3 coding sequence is TGTGCCAGCAGTTCTCGGGACTCCACAGATACGCAGTATTTT. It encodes CASSSRDSTDTQYF. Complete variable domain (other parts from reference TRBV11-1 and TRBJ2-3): EAEVAQSPRYKITEKSQAVAFWCDPISGHATLYWYRQILGQGPELLVQFQDESVVDDSQLPKDRFSAERLKGVDSTLKIQPAELGDSAMYLCASSSRDSTDTQYFGPGTRLTVL.

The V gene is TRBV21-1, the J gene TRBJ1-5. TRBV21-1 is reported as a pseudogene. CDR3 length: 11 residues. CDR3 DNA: TGTGCCTCTCGGGCAGATCAGCCCCAGCATTTT. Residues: CASRADQPQHF.

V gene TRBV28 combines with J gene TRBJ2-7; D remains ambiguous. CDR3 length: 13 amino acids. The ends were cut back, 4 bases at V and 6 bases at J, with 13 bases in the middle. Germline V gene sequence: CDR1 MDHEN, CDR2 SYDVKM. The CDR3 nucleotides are TGTGCCAGCAGTTCACCCCCCCCGGGCGAGCAGTACTTC. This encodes CASSSPPPGEQYF.

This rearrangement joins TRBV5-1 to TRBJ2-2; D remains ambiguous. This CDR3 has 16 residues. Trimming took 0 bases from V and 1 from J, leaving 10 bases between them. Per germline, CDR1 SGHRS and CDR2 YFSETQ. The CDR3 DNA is TGCGCCAGCAGCTTGGAGTCGGTCAGGAACACCGGGGAGCTGTTTTTT. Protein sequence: CASSLESVRNTGELFF.

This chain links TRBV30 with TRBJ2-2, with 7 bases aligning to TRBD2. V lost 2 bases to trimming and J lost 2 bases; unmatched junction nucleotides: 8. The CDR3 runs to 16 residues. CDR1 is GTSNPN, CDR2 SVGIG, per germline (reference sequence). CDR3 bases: TGTGCCTGGAGTCCGCGGGGGAGGCCTAACACCGGGGAGCTGTTTTTT. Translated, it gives CAWSPRGRPNTGELFF.

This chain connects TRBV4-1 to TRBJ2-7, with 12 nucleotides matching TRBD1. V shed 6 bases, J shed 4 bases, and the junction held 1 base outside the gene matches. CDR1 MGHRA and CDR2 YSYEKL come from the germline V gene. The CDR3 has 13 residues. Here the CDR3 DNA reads TGCGCCAGCAGGGGACAGGGGGCTTACGAGCAGTACTTC. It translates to CASRGQGAYEQYF.

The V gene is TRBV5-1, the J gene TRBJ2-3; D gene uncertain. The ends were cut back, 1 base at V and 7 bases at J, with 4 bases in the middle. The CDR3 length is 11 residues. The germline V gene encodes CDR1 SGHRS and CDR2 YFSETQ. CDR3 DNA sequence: TGCGCCAGCAGCTTGATAAATACGCAGTATTTT. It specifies CASSLINTQYF. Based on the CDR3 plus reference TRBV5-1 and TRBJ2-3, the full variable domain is KAGVTQTPRYLIKTRGQQVTLSCSPISGHRSVSWYQQTPGQGLQFLFEYFSETQRNKGNFPGRFSGRQFSNSRSEMNVSTLELGDSALYLCASSLINTQYFGPGTRLTVL.

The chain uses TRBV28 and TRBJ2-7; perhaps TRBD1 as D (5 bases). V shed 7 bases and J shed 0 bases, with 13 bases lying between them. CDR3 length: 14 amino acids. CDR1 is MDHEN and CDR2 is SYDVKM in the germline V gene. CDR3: CASTLQVSSYEQYF. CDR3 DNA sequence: TGTGCCAGCACCTTACAGGTGAGCTCCTACGAGCAGTACTTC.

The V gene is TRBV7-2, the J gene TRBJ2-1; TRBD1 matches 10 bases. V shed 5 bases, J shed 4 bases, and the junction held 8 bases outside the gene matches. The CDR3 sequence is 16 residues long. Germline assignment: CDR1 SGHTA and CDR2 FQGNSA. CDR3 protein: CASSLGGTGAYNEQFF. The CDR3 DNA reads TGTGCCAGCAGCCTTGGGGGGACAGGGGCATACAATGAGCAGTTCTTC.

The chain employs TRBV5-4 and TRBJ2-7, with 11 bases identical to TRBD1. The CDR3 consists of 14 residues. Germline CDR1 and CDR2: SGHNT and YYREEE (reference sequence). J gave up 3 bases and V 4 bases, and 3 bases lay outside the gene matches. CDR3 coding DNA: TGTGCCAGCAGCCCCGGGACAGGGGGCTACGAGCAGTACTTC. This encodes CASSPGTGGYEQYF.

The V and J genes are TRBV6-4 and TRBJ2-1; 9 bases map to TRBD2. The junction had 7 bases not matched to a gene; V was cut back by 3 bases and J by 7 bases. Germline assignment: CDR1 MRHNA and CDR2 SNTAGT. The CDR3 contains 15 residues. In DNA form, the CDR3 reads TGTGCCAGCAGTGAGGTTAGCGGGAGTGGAAATGAGCAGTTCTTC. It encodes CASSEVSGSGNEQFF.